These T cell receptor beta chains were read from a single sample in a study of blood T cell repertoires in COVID-19. Method: immunoSEQ multiplex PCR; TCRdb's copy keeps in-frame clones and lacks some. The data contain roughly 100,000 clones, 76% of them singletons. Sequencing used peripheral blood. These receptors were obtained from a man aged 65 to 85 with acute or convalescent COVID-19. Each CDR3 is given with its conserved first and last residue. The order of the fields is D gene, V gene, CDR3 protein. D genes are given only for firm matches.

d_call: -
v_call: TRBV2
cdr3_aa: CASSGGYAISSYNEQFF

d_call: TRBD1
v_call: TRBV7-9
cdr3_aa: CASSSGTALNEKLFF

d_call: -
v_call: TRBV6-5
cdr3_aa: CASSYDRGRGYTF

d_call: TRBD1
v_call: TRBV5-1
cdr3_aa: CASSLGQGLKAFF

d_call: -
v_call: TRBV5-6
cdr3_aa: CASSLVAGKTEAFF

d_call: -
v_call: TRBV2
cdr3_aa: CASSKGSLNTGELFF

d_call: -
v_call: TRBV6-5
cdr3_aa: CASSRGVSNQPQHF

d_call: TRBD2
v_call: TRBV28
cdr3_aa: CASAVTSGYQETQYF

d_call: TRBD2
v_call: TRBV3-1/TRBV3-2
cdr3_aa: CASSHSRGTSGTGAYNEQFF

d_call: -
v_call: TRBV27
cdr3_aa: CASSLYGRGGSYGYTF

d_call: -
v_call: TRBV19
cdr3_aa: CASSFNRVNTEAFF

d_call: TRBD1
v_call: TRBV5-6
cdr3_aa: CASSFKQGANYGYTF

d_call: TRBD2
v_call: TRBV5-1
cdr3_aa: CASSAGLAGGSYEQYF

d_call: TRBD1
v_call: TRBV29-1
cdr3_aa: CSVAGQGWDEQFF

d_call: -
v_call: TRBV27
cdr3_aa: CASREGNQPQHF

d_call: -
v_call: TRBV9
cdr3_aa: CASSAGAIPSEQYF

d_call: -
v_call: TRBV6-4
cdr3_aa: CASSDEWGTNTGELFF

d_call: -
v_call: TRBV7-9
cdr3_aa: CASSLIGGIGEKLFF

d_call: -
v_call: TRBV5-4
cdr3_aa: CASSLATYNEQFF

d_call: -
v_call: TRBV2
cdr3_aa: CASSVGRGEKLFF

d_call: -
v_call: TRBV5-4
cdr3_aa: CASSLGVIQGSGANVLTF

d_call: TRBD2
v_call: TRBV6-1
cdr3_aa: CASSDRLARGYNEQFF

d_call: -
v_call: TRBV12-5
cdr3_aa: CASGFGQSYEQYF

d_call: -
v_call: TRBV28
cdr3_aa: CASSLWAGNQPQHF

d_call: -
v_call: TRBV5-5
cdr3_aa: CASSLAYRATPLHF

d_call: -
v_call: TRBV27
cdr3_aa: CASSLSPRAWNTEAFF

d_call: TRBD1
v_call: TRBV4-1
cdr3_aa: CASSLRQGNEKLFF

d_call: -
v_call: TRBV10-1
cdr3_aa: CASSDLVRGISNQPQHF

d_call: -
v_call: TRBV12-3/TRBV12-4
cdr3_aa: CASTNRDNQPQHF

d_call: -
v_call: TRBV18
cdr3_aa: CASSPSTAQQETQYF

d_call: -
v_call: TRBV4-2
cdr3_aa: CASSQERGDYNEQFF

d_call: TRBD1
v_call: TRBV5-1
cdr3_aa: CASSLGGTGDYNEQFF

d_call: -
v_call: TRBV5-1
cdr3_aa: CASSWGPGGTEAFF

d_call: TRBD1
v_call: TRBV10-3
cdr3_aa: CAISESRGWNTGELFF

d_call: -
v_call: TRBV15
cdr3_aa: CATSRVPRGYNEQFF

d_call: -
v_call: TRBV5-8
cdr3_aa: CASSSRYGYTF

d_call: TRBD1
v_call: TRBV11-2
cdr3_aa: CASTEGDRGRQETQYF

d_call: TRBD2
v_call: TRBV10-2
cdr3_aa: CASSEVLGTSGGPSYNEQFF

d_call: -
v_call: TRBV6-5
cdr3_aa: CATGNGQRAEQFF

d_call: -
v_call: TRBV5-4
cdr3_aa: CASSLPDSPNTGELFF

d_call: TRBD2
v_call: TRBV6-5
cdr3_aa: CASSQLAGLIYEQYF

d_call: -
v_call: TRBV5-4
cdr3_aa: CASSLDGLQGGYTF